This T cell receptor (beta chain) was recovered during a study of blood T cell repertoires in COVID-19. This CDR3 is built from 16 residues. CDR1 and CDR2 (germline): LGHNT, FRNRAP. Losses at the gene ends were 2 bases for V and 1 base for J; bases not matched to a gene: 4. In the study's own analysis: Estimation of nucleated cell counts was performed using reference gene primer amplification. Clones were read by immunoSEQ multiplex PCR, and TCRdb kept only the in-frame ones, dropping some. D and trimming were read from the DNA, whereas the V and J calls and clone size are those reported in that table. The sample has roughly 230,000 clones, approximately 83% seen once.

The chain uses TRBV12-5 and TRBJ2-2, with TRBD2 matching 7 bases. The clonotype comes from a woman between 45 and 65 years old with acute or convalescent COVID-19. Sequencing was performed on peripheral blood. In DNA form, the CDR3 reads TGTGCTAGTGGTTTGACTCCGGGGGGGAACACCGGGGAGCTGTTTTTT. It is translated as CASGLTPGGNTGELFF.